The 15 T cell receptor beta chains presented below share a single source sample, sequenced in a study of OX40 agonist ivuxolimab in advanced cancers. TCRdb's copy holds only in-frame clones and misses some; the assay was immunoSEQ multiplex PCR. Of fewer than 85,000 clones in the sample, approximately 86% are singletons; the top ten hold 1.5% to 2%. The sequencing here drew on CD4+ or CD8+ T cells sorted from blood, taken in a trial of the OX40 agonist ivuxolimab. The receptors shown here come from an adult with an advanced solid tumor such as melanoma, head and neck, liver or kidney cancer.

CDR3 residues: CASSYGEPHNEQFF. Here the CDR3 DNA reads TGTGCCAGCAGCTACGGGGAGCCCCACAATGAGCAGTTCTTC. The chain employs TRBV7-3 and TRBJ2-1, with D possibly matching TRBD2 (5 bases). The germline gives CDR1 SGHTA, CDR2 FQGTGA. This CDR3 region has 14 residues. V was clipped by 4 bases and J by 5 bases, with 12 bases between them.

The chain couples TRBV5-4 to TRBJ2-1, with D perhaps given as TRBD1 or TRBD2 (5 bases each). This CDR3 has 15 amino acids. Germline CDR1 is SGHNT and CDR2 is YYREEE (reference sequence). Trimming removed 0 bases from V and 3 bases from J, with 10 bases in between. The CDR3 sequence: CASSLGQGDYNEQFF. Here the CDR3 DNA reads TGTGCCAGCAGCTTGGGCCAGGGAGACTACAATGAGCAGTTCTTC.

This clone is a singleton in its sample. The gene calls are TRBV7-9 and TRBJ2-2, with D possibly TRBD2 on 7 matching bases. The CDR3 loop spans 16 amino acids. Trimming stripped 4 bases from V and 2 bases from J, with 14 bases between. CDR1 and CDR2 (germline): SEHNR, FQNEAQ (reference sequence). The CDR3 loop reads CASSSWGGGNTGELFF. CDR3 nucleotide sequence: TGTGCCAGCAGCTCCTGGGGGGGCGGTAACACCGGGGAGCTGTTTTTT. The full variable domain, in which reference TRBV7-9 and TRBJ2-2 provide the parts outside the CDR3, is DTGVSQNPRHKITKRGQNVTFRCDPISEHNRLYWYRQTLGQGPEFLTYFQNEAQLEKSRLLSDRFSAERPKGSFSTLEIQRTEQGDSAMYLCASSSWGGGNTGELFFGEGSRLTVL.

The CDR3 bases are TGTGCCAGCTCACCCGGGACTAGCGGGAGAATGTGGGAGCTGTTTTTT. It codes for CASSPGTSGRMWELFF. This chain joins TRBV18 and TRBJ2-2; the match to TRBD2 covers 14 bases. Germline V CDR1 and CDR2: KGHSH, LQKENI. The CDR3 is 16 residues long. Trimming cost V 3 bases and J 9 bases; bases outside gene matches: 6.

This clone has just one count. CDR3 nucleotide sequence: TGTGCCAGTTGGGGACAGTATAGCAATCAGCCCCAGCATTTT. It is translated as CASWGQYSNQPQHF. J is TRBJ1-5 and V is TRBV19, with 7 bases that match TRBD1. Germline trimming cut 8 bases from V and 0 bases from J; bases unmatched to any gene: 4. This CDR3 is built from 14 residues. Germline loops: CDR1 LNHDA, CDR2 SQIVND (reference sequence).

This sequence joins TRBV9 and TRBJ2-6, with 8 bases that match TRBD1. V lost 0 bases, J lost 1 base, and 12 bases stayed unmatched. The CDR3 consists of 20 residues. Germline V gene data show CDR1 as SGDLS and CDR2 as YYNGEE. The CDR3 is CASSVATGRGRGSGANVLTF. The CDR3 DNA reads as TGTGCCAGCAGCGTAGCTACGGGCAGGGGGCGCGGGTCTGGGGCCAACGTCCTGACTTTC.

The chain is built from TRBV19 and TRBJ2-7; TRBD1 is a possible D gene (7 bases). V was clipped by 6 bases and J by 0 bases, with 12 bases between them. CDR3 length: 14 residues. CDR1 LNHDA and CDR2 SQIVND come from the germline V gene (reference sequence). The DNA of the CDR3 is TGTGCCAGTAGAAGACAGGGAGGCTCCTACGAGCAGTACTTC. Protein: CASRRQGGSYEQYF.

The V gene is TRBV5-4, the J gene TRBJ2-3; tentative D call: TRBD1 (6 bases). The germline V gene encodes CDR1 SGHNT and CDR2 YYREEE (reference sequence). This CDR3 spans 17 amino acids. The V gene lost 0 bases and the J gene lost 3 bases, with 17 bases spanning the gap. CDR3 loop: CASSLAEGDSITDTQYF. CDR3 bases: TGTGCCAGCAGCTTGGCCGAGGGGGATTCTATAACAGATACGCAGTATTTT.

The chain is built from TRBV28 and TRBJ2-5, with 13 bases aligning to TRBD2. Germline V gene data show CDR1 as MDHEN and CDR2 as SYDVKM. The J segment lost 4 bases and the V segment lost 5 bases, leaving 7 bases of the junction unmatched. The CDR3 contains 16 residues. DNA of the CDR3: TGTGCCAGCAGTCCGAGACTAGCGGGAGGATCAGAGACCCAGTACTTC. This encodes CASSPRLAGGSETQYF.

The chain carries TRBV6-6 and TRBJ1-2, with 8 positions matching TRBD1. The V and J ends lost 7 bases and 8 bases, in that order; junction bases with no gene match: 12. Germline V gene data show CDR1 as MNHNY and CDR2 as SVGAGI (reference sequence). This CDR3 is 14 amino acids long. The CDR3 region has the DNA TGTGCCAGCACGGGGACAGGAATCCTCTCCGGCTACACCTTC. This codes for CASTGTGILSGYTF.

V is TRBV28 and J is TRBJ2-3; 12 bases map to TRBD2. CDR1 and CDR2 (germline): MDHEN, SYDVKM. The CDR3 spans 15 residues. After removal of 6 bases from V and 7 bases from J, the junction contained 8 bases not matched to a gene. The CDR3 DNA follows: TGTGCCAGCAGCCCGACTAGCGGGAGCATACATACGCAGTATTTT. It encodes CASSPTSGSIHTQYF. The full variable domain, completed using reference TRBV28 and TRBJ2-3, is DVKVTQSSRYLVKRTGEKVFLECVQDMDHENMFWYRQDPGLGLRLIYFSYDVKMKEKGDIPEGYSVSREKKERFSLILESASTNQTSMYLCASSPTSGSIHTQYFGPGTRLTVL.

This chain connects TRBV7-2 to TRBJ1-6; possible D gene TRBD1, 5 bases. V lost 4 bases, J lost 6 bases, and 13 bases lay in between. The germline CDR1 and CDR2 sequences are SGHTA and FQGNSA. This CDR3 comprises 15 residues. The CDR3 here is CASSSSGLTNSPLHF. In nucleotides, the CDR3 is TGTGCCAGCAGCTCCTCGGGACTGACTAATTCACCCCTCCACTTT.

This chain connects TRBV6-5 to TRBJ1-1; the D is unclear. V dropped 7 bases and J dropped 0 bases, with 3 bases sitting between them. Looked up from germline, CDR1 is MNHEY and CDR2 is SVGAGI. The CDR3 consists of 11 residues. This chain's CDR3 is CASIVNTEAFF. The CDR3 nucleotides read TGTGCCAGCATAGTGAACACTGAAGCTTTCTTT.

The chain links TRBV27 to TRBJ2-7, with a weak D call TRBD1 (7 bases). The CDR3 is 13 residues long. The germline V gene has CDR1 MNHEY and CDR2 SMNVEV (reference sequence). Trimming removed 5 bases at V and 7 bases at J, with 15 bases between. The CDR3 sequence: CASSLGQDYEQYF. DNA of the CDR3: TGTGCCAGCAGTCTCGGACAGGACTATGAGCAGTACTTC.

The genes are TRBV9 and TRBJ1-2; no definite D call. Germline CDR1 and CDR2: SGDLS and YYNGEE. The V end was cut by 0 bases, the J end by 0 bases, with 9 bases between. The CDR3 is 15 amino acids. The CDR3 bases are TGTGCCAGCAGCGTAGCAACGTCCCCTAACTATGGCTACACCTTC. Translation: CASSVATSPNYGYTF.